The clone carrying this T cell receptor (beta chain) occurred many times. The antigen is not known. One end of the junction fails to match germline, which may point to a read error. Germline CDR1 reads SGHRS; CDR2 reads YFSETQ. This CDR3 has 14 amino acids. 5'RACE primed from the constant segment yielded TCR alpha and TCR beta cDNA libraries bearing sample barcodes and UMIs. TCRdb ran MiXCR on the 5' RACE reads and lists one entry per CDR3 protein. Of approximately 240,000 distinct CDR3 sequences listed, roughly 15% are singletons. This entry belongs to a study of T-cell memory formation after mild COVID-19. Background on the study: TCR clustering was largely donor specific. Regarding the study as a whole: CD4/CD8 balance held among clones contracting day 15 to 85, and later expanders leaned CD4+. Contracting CD4+ clones lay largely in CM and EM, with CD8+ ones residing in EMRA.

The clonotype originates from a man in his late teens or twenties who had mild COVID-19 (a few samples of this study predate the infection). Cell type and time point are not known. Sequencing used PBMCs or a T cell subset sorted from them (not recorded which). V gene TRBV5-1 combines with J gene TRBJ1-6, with 9 bases identical to TRBD1. CDR3 protein: CASSLGQGNSPLHF. CDR3 in DNA: TGTGCCAGCAGCCTCGGACAGGGGAATTCACCCCTCCACTTT.